These 23 T cell receptor beta chains originate from one sample sequenced in a study of blood T cells in healthy people across ages. The second PCR ran roughly 7 to 11 cycles with a sample-barcoded 5' primer and J-beta primers. MiXCR, run by TCRdb on the 5' RACE reads, gives a single entry per CDR3 protein. The sample yields around 1.7 million distinct CDR3 sequences, approximately 30% seen once. The sequenced sample was blood. The receptors shown here come from a woman in her 30s in good health.

In DNA, the CDR3 is TGTGCCAGCAGCTTCTGGGGCAAGGATGTCAGACCCCTCCCGGGCGCGAACTACGAGCAGTACTTC. Residues: CASSFWGKDVRPLPGANYEQYF. The chain combines TRBV11-2 with TRBJ2-4; a weak D match, TRBD1 (5 bases). The DNA matches TRBJ2-7 better at its end, which makes the J call doubtful. The CDR3 consists of 22 residues. The V gene's germline CDR1 is SGHAT and CDR2 FQNNGV.

The CDR3 spells CASSLGLSTQADTQYF. DNA of the CDR3: TGCGCCAGCAGCTTGGGATTGTCCACACAGGCAGATACGCAGTATTTT. The V and J genes are TRBV5-1 and TRBJ2-3; D might be TRBD1 (5 bases). CDR1 is SGHRS, CDR2 YFSETQ, per germline. There are 16 residues in the CDR3. V lost 0 bases, J lost 4 bases, and 15 bases lay in between.

This clonotype was seen a few times. Here the CDR3 DNA reads TGCGCCAGCAGCCAAGAGGACAGCCTTCGGGGCTACACCTTC. Its translation: CASSQEDSLRGYTF. The chain couples TRBV4-1 to TRBJ1-2; D possibly corresponds to TRBD1 (6 bases). Between the trimmed V and J ends, which lost 0 bases and 8 bases, there was a span of 13 bases. Per germline, CDR1 MGHRA and CDR2 YSYEKL. The CDR3 consists of 14 residues.

The count of this clonotype is one. The gene calls are TRBV6-6 and TRBJ2-4; D is ambiguous. The J call may be mistaken, given a closer DNA end match to TRBJ2-7. There are 14 residues in the CDR3. Germline values: CDR1 MNHNY, CDR2 SVGAGI (reference sequence). The CDR3 coding sequence is TGTGCCAGCAGTCCTGGTACTACGTGGCGCGAGCAGTACTTC. Its translation is CASSPGTTWREQYF.

The chain combines TRBV12-3 or TRBV12-4 with TRBJ1-1; TRBD1 might be the D (5 bases). The V end was cut by 6 bases, the J end by 7 bases, with 12 bases between. The CDR3 spans 12 residues. The CDR3 loop is CASRPGVGEAFF. DNA for the CDR3: TGTGCCAGCAGGCCGGGGGTCGGTGAAGCTTTCTTT.

The V and J genes are TRBV14 and TRBJ1-6, with D maybe TRBD1 (6 bases). Germline V lookup: CDR1 SGHDN, CDR2 FVKESK. This CDR3 comprises 18 residues. Trimming stripped 3 bases from V and 7 bases from J, with 22 bases between. The CDR3 nucleotides are TGTGCCAGCAGCCACCCCAACTTTCAAGGGGGAAGAAATTCACCCCTCCACTTT. This encodes CASSHPNFQGGRNSPLHF.

This clonotype has a handful of counts. The chain employs TRBV20-1 and TRBJ2-3; tentative D call: TRBD2 (6 bases). The length of the CDR3 is 13 residues. The V end was cut by 6 bases, the J end by 2 bases, with 12 bases between. Germline assignment: CDR1 DFQATT and CDR2 SNEGSKA (reference sequence). This chain's CDR3 is CSAAGGDTDTQYF. The DNA for the CDR3 is TGCAGTGCGGCGGGCGGGGACACAGATACGCAGTATTTT.

The CDR3 DNA reads TGTGCCAGCAGTCCGCCGTGGGGGCGGGGGGCCAACGTCCTGACTTTC. Amino acid sequence: CASSPPWGRGANVLTF. The V call is TRBV12-3 or TRBV12-4, the J call TRBJ2-6; weak D call: TRBD1 (6 bases). V lost 5 bases and J lost 4, with 15 bases in between. The length of the CDR3 is 16 residues.

This clonotype was seen only a few times. Germline and junction disagree at one end, which may indicate a read error. The chain is built from TRBV4-1 and TRBJ1-3; 10 nucleotides match TRBD1. The V gene's germline CDR1 is MGHRA and CDR2 YSYEKL. The CDR3 has 16 amino acids. The CDR3 is CASSQPGQGTGSTIYF. The CDR3 DNA reads as TGCGCCAGCAGCCAACCGGGACAGGGGACTGGAAGCACCATATATTTT.

Details on this clonotype: Sequence at one end of the junction differs from germline and may be a read error. This chain joins TRBV4-1 and TRBJ2-6, with D maybe TRBD1 (5 bases). CDR1 is MGHRA and CDR2 is YSYEKL in the germline V gene. CDR3 length: 15 residues. The CDR3 nucleotides are TGCGCCAGCAGCCTCCAGGCTTCTGGGGCCAACGTCCAGACTTTC. Encoded protein: CASSLQASGANVQTF.

The CDR3 reads CASSIPDRAAKNIQYF. CDR3 coding DNA: TGTGCCAGTAGTATCCCGGACAGGGCAGCCAAAAACATTCAGTACTTC. The V call is TRBV19, the J call TRBJ2-4, with 8 nucleotides matching TRBD1. The CDR3 consists of 16 residues. Germline V CDR1 and CDR2: LNHDA, SQIVND (reference sequence). The ends lost 3 bases at V and 0 bases at J; junction bases unmatched: 4.

This clonotype has just a few counts. V is TRBV4-1 and J is TRBJ2-5; no definite D call. Germline values: CDR1 MGHRA, CDR2 YSYEKL. The length of the CDR3 is 14 residues. Trimming removed 3 bases from V and 5 bases from J, with 13 bases in between. CDR3 in DNA: TGCGCCAGCAGCCAGACCGACGCTCCGGAGACCCAGTACTTC. Translating gives CASSQTDAPETQYF.

This chain joins TRBV18 and TRBJ2-4; weak D call: TRBD1 (5 bases). The germline CDR1 and CDR2 sequences are KGHSH and LQKENI. V was cut by 1 base and J by 6 bases, with 10 bases left in between. This CDR3 spans 14 amino acids. The DNA of the CDR3 is TGTGCCAGCTCACCACAAAAAACAGGAAACATTCAGTACTTC. Translation: CASSPQKTGNIQYF.

The rearrangement uses TRBV7-9 and TRBJ2-7; D possibly corresponds to TRBD1 (5 bases). From germline, CDR1 is SEHNR and CDR2 FQNEAQ (reference sequence). The CDR3 has 15 amino acids. The germline V and J ends were trimmed by 5 bases and 5 bases, with 19 bases remaining between them. The chain's CDR3 is CASSTPTVTDDEQYF. The CDR3 DNA reads as TGTGCCAGCAGCACTCCGACAGTGACTGATGACGAGCAGTACTTC. The whole variable domain, remainder taken from reference TRBV7-9 and TRBJ2-7, is DTGVSQNPRHKITKRGQNVTFRCDPISEHNRLYWYRQTLGQGPEFLTYFQNEAQLEKSRLLSDRFSAERPKGSFSTLEIQRTEQGDSAMYLCASSTPTVTDDEQYFGPGTRLTVT.

This clonotype showed up just a few times. The genes are TRBV27 and TRBJ1-5; D may be TRBD1 (6 bases). Per the germline V gene, CDR1 is MNHEY and CDR2 is SMNVEV (reference sequence). V was trimmed by 6 bases and J by 10 bases, leaving 19 bases between them. The CDR3 spans 14 residues. The CDR3 loop reads CASSPRGSGGPQHF. The CDR3 bases are TGTGCCAGCAGCCCCAGGGGCAGCGGTGGTCCCCAGCATTTT.

V usage is TRBV2 and J usage is TRBJ2-4, with D possibly matching TRBD2 (6 bases). The CDR3 spans 15 residues. Trimming pared 0 bases from V and 13 bases from J, leaving 19 bases between. The V gene's germline CDR1 is SNHLY and CDR2 FYNNEI. Here the CDR3 reads CASSEAQGTRNEQYF. In DNA form, the CDR3 reads TGTGCCAGCAGTGAAGCGCAAGGGACTCGGAATGAGCAGTACTTC.

The rearrangement uses TRBV6-5 and TRBJ2-5, with 11 nucleotides matching TRBD2. Germline values: CDR1 MNHEY, CDR2 SVGAGI. There are 16 residues in the CDR3. V gave up 2 bases and J gave up 5 bases; unmatched junction bases: 7. For the CDR3, the DNA is TGTGCCAGCAGTTACGGGACTAGCGGAGGGTCGGAGACCCAGTACTTC. Translation: CASSYGTSGGSETQYF.

This chain links TRBV7-2 with TRBJ2-5; possible D gene TRBD2, 6 bases. The germline CDR1 and CDR2 sequences are SGHTA and FQGNSA. CDR3 length: 14 amino acids. V gave up 5 bases and J gave up 7 bases, with 17 bases separating them. In nucleotides, the CDR3 is TGTGCCAGCAGCCCAGGGCTGCGGGAAAGGACCCAGTACTTC. Translation: CASSPGLRERTQYF.

The CDR3 spells CASGQYRSRELFF. The CDR3 region has the DNA TGTGCCAGCGGCCAATACAGAAGCCGGGAGCTGTTTTTT. This chain connects TRBV7-2 to TRBJ2-2; D unresolved. The CDR3 length is 13 residues. V gave up 8 bases and J gave up 9 bases, with 16 bases separating them. Germline loops: CDR1 SGHTA, CDR2 FQGNSA.

This clonotype was counted ten times or more. The gene calls are TRBV9 and TRBJ2-7; the D gene is possibly TRBD2 (5 bases). The CDR3 is made up of 15 amino acids. V was pared by 3 bases and J by 2 bases, with 15 bases between. CDR1 and CDR2 (germline): SGDLS, YYNGEE. Here the CDR3 reads CASSARGSDAYEQYF. The CDR3 nucleotides read TGTGCCAGCAGCGCTCGTGGTAGCGATGCCTACGAGCAGTACTTC.

This clonotype showed up just a few times. This rearrangement joins TRBV5-1 to TRBJ1-1, with D possibly TRBD1 on 6 matching bases. The CDR3 runs to 15 residues. V lost 4 bases and J lost 0, with 13 bases in between. Germline lookup yields CDR1 SGHRS and CDR2 YFSETQ. CDR3 in DNA: TGCGCCAGCAGCGCCATGGACAGCATGAACACTGAAGCTTTCTTT. Its translation is CASSAMDSMNTEAFF.

CDR3 protein: CASRDISEGTQYF. The DNA of the CDR3 is TGTGCCAGCAGAGACATCTCTGAGGGGACCCAGTACTTC. The chain is built from TRBV9 and TRBJ2-5; perhaps TRBD2 as D (5 bases). Per the germline V gene, CDR1 is SGDLS and CDR2 is YYNGEE. The length of the CDR3 is 13 residues. Trimming took off 5 bases at V and 7 bases at J, with 15 bases between the two ends.

This clonotype was detected ten times or more. The chain combines TRBV3-1 with TRBJ2-7; tentatively, D is TRBD1 (5 bases). The ends were cut back, 4 bases at V and 6 bases at J, with 13 bases in the middle. The germline CDR1 and CDR2 sequences are LGHDT and YNNKEL (reference sequence). This CDR3 comprises 13 residues. The CDR3 region has the DNA TGTGCCAGCAGCCCCTCAGGGTACGGCGAGCAGTACTTC. This sequence encodes CASSPSGYGEQYF.